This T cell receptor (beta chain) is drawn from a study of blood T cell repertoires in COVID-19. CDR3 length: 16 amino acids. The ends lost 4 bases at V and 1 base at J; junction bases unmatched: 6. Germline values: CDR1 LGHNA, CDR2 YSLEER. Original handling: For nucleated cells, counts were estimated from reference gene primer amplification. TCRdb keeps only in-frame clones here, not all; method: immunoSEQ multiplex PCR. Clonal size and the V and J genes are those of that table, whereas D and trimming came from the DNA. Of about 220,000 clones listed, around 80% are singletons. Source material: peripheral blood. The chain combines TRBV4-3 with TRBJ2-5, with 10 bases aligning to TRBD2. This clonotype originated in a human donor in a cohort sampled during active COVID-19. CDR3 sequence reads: CASSPDLAGVQETQYF. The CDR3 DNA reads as TGCGCCAGCAGCCCCGACCTAGCGGGGGTCCAAGAGACCCAGTACTTC.